This T cell receptor (beta chain) was recovered during a study of shared clonotypes between healthy human individuals. The data were produced by immunoSEQ multiplex PCR, yet TCRdb's version contains in-frame clones alone and is incomplete. The repertoire holds roughly 1 million clones, with 65% to 75% as singletons. Looked up from germline, CDR1 is SGHTA and CDR2 is FQGNSA. The CDR3 is 15 amino acids. The J segment lost 1 base and the V segment lost 6 bases, leaving 6 bases of the junction unmatched. The table lists this clone with a count of one. All of the donors resided in Nashville, Tennessee, and each was a Caucasian adult.

Sequencing was carried out using memory CD4+ T cells sorted from blood. Subset specified: CD45RA-negative fraction. The TCR comes from a young man in good health. The chain joins TRBV7-2 to TRBJ2-7; 10 positions agree with TRBD2. The CDR3 here is CASSHSGGPSYEQYF. CDR3 coding DNA: TGTGCCAGCAGTCATAGCGGGGGGCCGTCCTACGAGCAGTACTTC. The full variable domain, in which reference TRBV7-2 and TRBJ2-7 provide the parts outside the CDR3, is GAGVSQSPSNKVTEKGKDVELRCDPISGHTALYWYRQSLGQGLEFLIYFQGNSAPDKSGLPSDRFSAERTGGSVSTLTIQRTQQEDSAVYLCASSHSGGPSYEQYFGPGTRLTVT.